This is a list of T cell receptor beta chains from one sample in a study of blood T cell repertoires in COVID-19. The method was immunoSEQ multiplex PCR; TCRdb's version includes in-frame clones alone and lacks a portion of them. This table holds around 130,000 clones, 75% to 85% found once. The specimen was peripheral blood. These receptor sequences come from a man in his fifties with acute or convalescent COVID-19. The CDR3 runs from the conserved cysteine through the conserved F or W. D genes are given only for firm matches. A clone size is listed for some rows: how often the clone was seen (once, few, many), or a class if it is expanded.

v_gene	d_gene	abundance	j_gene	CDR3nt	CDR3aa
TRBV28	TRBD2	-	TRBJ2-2	TGTGCCAGCAGTTTAACCTTGTCTGAAGCGGGAGGTGGAACCGGGGAGCTGTTTTTT	CASSLTLSEAGGGTGELFF
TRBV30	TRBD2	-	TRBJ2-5	TGTGCCTGGAGGCAGGGAGGGCGAGAGACCCAGTACTTC	CAWRQGGRETQYF
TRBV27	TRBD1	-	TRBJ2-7	TGTGCCAGCAGCCATGCTCGGCTCCACGGGACAGGGGAATACGAGCAGTACTTC	CASSHARLHGTGEYEQYF
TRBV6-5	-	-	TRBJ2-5	TGTGCCAGCAGTAGCCCGGGACACGACCAAGAGACCCAGTACTTC	CASSSPGHDQETQYF
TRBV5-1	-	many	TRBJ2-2	TGCGCCAGCAGCTTGGGACTAGCGAACACCGGGGAGCTGTTTTTT	CASSLGLANTGELFF
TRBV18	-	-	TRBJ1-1	TGTGCCAGCTATGAGGGGGGGAGGAACACTGAAGCTTTCTTT	CASYEGGRNTEAFF
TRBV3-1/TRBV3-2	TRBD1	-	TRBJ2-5	TGTGCCTCCGGGACAGGGAATCAAGAGACCCAGTACTTC	CASGTGNQETQYF
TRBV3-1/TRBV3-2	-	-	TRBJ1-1	TGTGCCAGCAGCCAAGATATCAGCACTGAAGCTTTCTTT	CASSQDISTEAFF
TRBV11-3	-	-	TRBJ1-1	TGTGCCAGCAGCAGACAGAGCCTCTCTGAAGCTTTCTTT	CASSRQSLSEAFF
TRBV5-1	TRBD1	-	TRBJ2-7	TGCGCCAGCAGCTTGGCCCCGGGACAGGGGGCCGAGCAGTACTTC	CASSLAPGQGAEQYF
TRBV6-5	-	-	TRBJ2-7	TGTGCCAGCATTCCTTCCCTAGGCCACGAGCAGTACTTC	CASIPSLGHEQYF
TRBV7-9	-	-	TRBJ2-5	TGTGCCAGCACTCGACAATCCTCGAGGACCCAGTACTTC	CASTRQSSRTQYF
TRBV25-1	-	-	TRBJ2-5	TGTGCCAGCAGGGACAGTCGAACGGGGGAGACCCAGTACTTC	CASRDSRTGETQYF
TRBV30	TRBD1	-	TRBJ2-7	TGTGCCTGGAGTGCAGGGGACAGGGGGTACGAGCAGTACTTC	CAWSAGDRGYEQYF
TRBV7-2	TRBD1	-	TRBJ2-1	TGTGCCAGCAGCTCTACAGGGGTGATCCGAAATGAGCAGTTCTTC	CASSSTGVIRNEQFF
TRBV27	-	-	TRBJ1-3	TGTGCCAGCAGTTTAAGGGGGACTGGAAACACCATATATTTT	CASSLRGTGNTIYF
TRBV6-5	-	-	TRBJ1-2	TGTGCCAGCAGTTTGACGGGGTATGGCTACACCTTC	CASSLTGYGYTF
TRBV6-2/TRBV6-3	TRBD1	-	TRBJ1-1	TGTGCCAGCAGTTACCCCGGGACAGGGGAGACTTTCTTT	CASSYPGTGETFF
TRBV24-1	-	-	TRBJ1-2	TGTGCCACCAGTGATATGGGGGGCTATGGCTACACCTTC	CATSDMGGYGYTF
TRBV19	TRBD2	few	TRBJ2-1	TGTGCCAGTAGTATATCGCGGGAGGGCCCCTACAATGAGCAGTTCTTC	CASSISREGPYNEQFF
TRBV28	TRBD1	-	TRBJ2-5	TGTGCCAGCAGACGACAGGGGGTGGAGACCCAGTACTTC	CASRRQGVETQYF
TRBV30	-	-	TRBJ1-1	TGTGCCTGGAGTACTAGTACAGGGGAAGCTTTCTTT	CAWSTSTGEAFF
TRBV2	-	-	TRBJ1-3	TGTGCCAGCAGTGAGGGGGGAACTAGCTCTGGAAACACCATATATTTT	CASSEGGTSSGNTIYF
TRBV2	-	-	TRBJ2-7	TGTGCCAGCAGTTCGAACAGGGTGGAATGGTGGCAGTACTTC	CASSSNRVEWWQYF
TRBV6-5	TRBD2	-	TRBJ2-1	TGTGCCAGCAGCCCCGGGAGGGTGCATGAGCAGTTCTTC	CASSPGRVHEQFF
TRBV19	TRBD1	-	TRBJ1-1	TGTGCCAGTAGGAAACAGGGGACGGACACTGAAGCTTTCTTT	CASRKQGTDTEAFF
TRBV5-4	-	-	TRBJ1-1	TGTGCCAGCAGCTTGGATCTGGGGAGCACTGAAGCTTTCTTT	CASSLDLGSTEAFF
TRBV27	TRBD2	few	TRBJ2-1	TGTGCCAGCAGTCCTCTTAGCGGGGCCTCCTACAATGAGCAGTTCTTC	CASSPLSGASYNEQFF
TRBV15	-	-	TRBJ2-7	TGTGCCACCAGCAGAGATCGGGGGACAGCCTACGAGCAGTACTTC	CATSRDRGTAYEQYF
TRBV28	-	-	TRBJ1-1	TGTGCCAGCATAGCGGGGGGGATGAACACTGAAGCTTTCTTT	CASIAGGMNTEAFF
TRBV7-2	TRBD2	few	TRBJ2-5	TGTGCCAGCAGTCGTCGGGCGGGACTAGCGGGAGTCCATTCGGAGACCCAGTACTTC	CASSRRAGLAGVHSETQYF
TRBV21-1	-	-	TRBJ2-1	TGTGCCAGCAGCAAAGGGCAGCCCGAGGGTGGAGATGAGCAGTTCTTC	CASSKGQPEGGDEQFF
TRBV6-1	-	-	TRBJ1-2	TGTGCCAGCAGTGAACGCAGGACTAGCTATGGCTACACCTTC	CASSERRTSYGYTF
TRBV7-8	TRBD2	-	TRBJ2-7	TGTGCCAGCAGCGCCCGAGGACTAGCGGGAGCTCGCGAGCAGTACTTC	CASSARGLAGAREQYF
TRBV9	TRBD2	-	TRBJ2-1	TGTGCCAGCAGCGTAGTAGCTAGCGGGTACAATGAGCAGTTCTTC	CASSVVASGYNEQFF
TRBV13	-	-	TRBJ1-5	TGTGCCAGCAGCTTAGGTCGGGGGGCCTACGGTCAGCCCCAGCATTTT	CASSLGRGAYGQPQHF
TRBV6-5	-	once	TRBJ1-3	TGTGCCAGCAAAGCCCAACTGAGCTCTGGAAACACCATATATTTT	CASKAQLSSGNTIYF
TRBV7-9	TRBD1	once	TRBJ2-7	TGTGCCAGCAGCGCGAGGGTGGGACAGGGGAGCGACGAGCAGTACTTC	CASSARVGQGSDEQYF
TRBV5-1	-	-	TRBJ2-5	TGCGCCAGCAGCTTGGGGACTAATAGGGAGACCCAGTACTTC	CASSLGTNRETQYF
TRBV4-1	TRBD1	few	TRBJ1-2	TGCGCCAGCAGCCAGACCGGGACAGTATCGGGTGGCTACACCTTC	CASSQTGTVSGGYTF
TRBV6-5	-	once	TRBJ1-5	TGTGCCAGCAGACCCGCCGCGAATAGCAATCAGCCCCAGCATTTT	CASRPAANSNQPQHF
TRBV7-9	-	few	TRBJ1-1	TGTGCCAGCAGCGAACAGGGTACTGTTTACACTGAAGCTTTCTTT	CASSEQGTVYTEAFF
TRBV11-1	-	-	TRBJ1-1	TGTGCCAGCAGCTTAACATCTACTGAAGCTTTCTTT	CASSLTSTEAFF
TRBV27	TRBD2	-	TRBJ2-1	TGTGCCAGCAGTTCCCAGGGACTAGCGGGAGCGTATGAGCAGTTCTTC	CASSSQGLAGAYEQFF
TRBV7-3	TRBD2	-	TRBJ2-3	TGTGCCAGCAGTGCTAGCGGGGGGCTGGCGGATACGCAGTATTTT	CASSASGGLADTQYF
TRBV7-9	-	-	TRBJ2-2	TGTGCCAGCAGCTGGTCGGGCGGGGAGCTGTTTTTT	CASSWSGGELFF
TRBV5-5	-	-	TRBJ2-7	TGTGCCAGCAGCTGGGGAGGTAGAGTCGACGAGCAGTACTTC	CASSWGGRVDEQYF
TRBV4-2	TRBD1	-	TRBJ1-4	TGTGCCAGCAGCCAAGTGGGGGACAGGGCTGAAAAACTGTTTTTT	CASSQVGDRAEKLFF
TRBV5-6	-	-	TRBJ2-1	TGTGCCGCTTCGGACAGATCGAATAGTGAGCAGTTCTTC	CAASDRSNSEQFF
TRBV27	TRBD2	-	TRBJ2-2	TGTGCCAGCATGTCCTACGGGGGGGCTCGGAACGGGGAGCTGTTTTTT	CASMSYGGARNGELFF
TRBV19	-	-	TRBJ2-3	TGTGCCAGTAGTATCAGGGTTATCACAGATACGCAGTATTTT	CASSIRVITDTQYF
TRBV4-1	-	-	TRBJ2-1	TGCGCCAGCAGCCAATTTACAGGGAGCAATGAGCAGTTCTTC	CASSQFTGSNEQFF
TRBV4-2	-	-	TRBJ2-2	TGTGCCAGCAGCCAAGATTGGGACACCTCACCCGCCGGGGAGCTGTTTTTT	CASSQDWDTSPAGELFF
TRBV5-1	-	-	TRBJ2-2	TGCGCCAGCAGCTTGGCTCGGGGTTTTGAACGTGCGTCCGGGGAGCTGTTTTTT	CASSLARGFERASGELFF
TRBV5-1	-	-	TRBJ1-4	TGCGCCAGCAGCGTCGGGACAACGAATGAAAAACTGTTTTTT	CASSVGTTNEKLFF
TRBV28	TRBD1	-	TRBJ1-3	TGTGCCAGCACGTCACAGGGGACTGGAAACACCATATATTTT	CASTSQGTGNTIYF
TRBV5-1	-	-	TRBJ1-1	TGCGCCAGCAGCTTGGCCGTGAACACTGAAGCTTTCTTT	CASSLAVNTEAFF
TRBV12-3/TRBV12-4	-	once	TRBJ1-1	TGTGCCAGCAGTCAGACAGCAGCGACTGAAGCTTTCTTT	CASSQTAATEAFF